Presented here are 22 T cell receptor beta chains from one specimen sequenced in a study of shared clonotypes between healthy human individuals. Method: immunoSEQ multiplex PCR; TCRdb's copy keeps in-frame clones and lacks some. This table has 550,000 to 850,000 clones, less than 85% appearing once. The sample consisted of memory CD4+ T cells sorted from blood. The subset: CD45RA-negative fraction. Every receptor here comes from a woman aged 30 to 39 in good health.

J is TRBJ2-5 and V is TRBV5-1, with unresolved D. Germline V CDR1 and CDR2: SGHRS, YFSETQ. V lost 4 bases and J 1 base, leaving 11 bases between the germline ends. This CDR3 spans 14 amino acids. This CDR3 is CASSPTTIQETQYF. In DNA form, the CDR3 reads TGCGCCAGCAGCCCGACGACGATCCAAGAGACCCAGTACTTC. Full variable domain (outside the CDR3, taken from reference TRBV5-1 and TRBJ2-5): KAGVTQTPRYLIKTRGQQVTLSCSPISGHRSVSWYQQTPGQGLQFLFEYFSETQRNKGNFPGRFSGRQFSNSRSEMNVSTLELGDSALYLCASSPTTIQETQYFGPGTRLLVL.

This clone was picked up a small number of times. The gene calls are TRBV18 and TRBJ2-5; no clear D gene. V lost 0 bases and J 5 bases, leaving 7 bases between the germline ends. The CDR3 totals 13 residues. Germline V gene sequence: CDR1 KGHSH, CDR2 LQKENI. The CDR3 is CASSPPVMETQYF. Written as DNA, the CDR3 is TGTGCCAGCTCACCACCGGTGATGGAGACCCAGTACTTC.

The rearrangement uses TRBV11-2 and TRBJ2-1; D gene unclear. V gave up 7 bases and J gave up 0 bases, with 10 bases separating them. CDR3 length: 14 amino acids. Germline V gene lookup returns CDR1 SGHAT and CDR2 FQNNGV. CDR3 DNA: TGTGCCAGCACCTCTGGGGTCTCCTACAATGAGCAGTTCTTC. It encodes CASTSGVSYNEQFF.

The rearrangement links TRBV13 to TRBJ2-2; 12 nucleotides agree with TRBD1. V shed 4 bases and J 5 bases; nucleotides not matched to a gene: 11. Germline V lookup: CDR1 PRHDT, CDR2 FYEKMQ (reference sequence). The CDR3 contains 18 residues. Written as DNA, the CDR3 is TGTGCCAGCAGCTCCCAACTGGGACAGGGGGCCGGAACCGGGGAGCTGTTTTTT. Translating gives CASSSQLGQGAGTGELFF.

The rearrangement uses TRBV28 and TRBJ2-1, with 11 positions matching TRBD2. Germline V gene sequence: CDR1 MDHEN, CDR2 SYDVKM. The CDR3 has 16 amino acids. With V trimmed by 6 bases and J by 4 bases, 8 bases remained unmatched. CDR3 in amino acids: CASSQGTSGFYNEQFF. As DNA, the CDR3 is TGTGCCAGCAGCCAAGGGACTAGCGGTTTTTACAATGAGCAGTTCTTC. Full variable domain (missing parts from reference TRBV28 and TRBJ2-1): DVKVTQSSRYLVKRTGEKVFLECVQDMDHENMFWYRQDPGLGLRLIYFSYDVKMKEKGDIPEGYSVSREKKERFSLILESASTNQTSMYLCASSQGTSGFYNEQFFGPGTRLTVL.

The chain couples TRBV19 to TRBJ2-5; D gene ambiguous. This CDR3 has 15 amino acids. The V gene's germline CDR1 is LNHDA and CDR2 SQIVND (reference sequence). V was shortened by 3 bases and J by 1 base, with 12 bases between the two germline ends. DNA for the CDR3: TGTGCCAGTAGTATTAGAAGGGCGGCCCAAGAGACCCAGTACTTC. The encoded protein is CASSIRRAAQETQYF.

This CDR3 reads CASSRVYGRDTEAFF. The DNA of the CDR3 is TGTGCCAGCAGCCGCGTCTATGGGAGGGACACTGAAGCTTTCTTT. The chain carries TRBV28 and TRBJ1-1; no clear D. CDR3 length equals 15 residues. Germline CDR1 and CDR2: MDHEN and SYDVKM. V lost 6 bases, J lost 3 bases, and 17 bases lay in between.

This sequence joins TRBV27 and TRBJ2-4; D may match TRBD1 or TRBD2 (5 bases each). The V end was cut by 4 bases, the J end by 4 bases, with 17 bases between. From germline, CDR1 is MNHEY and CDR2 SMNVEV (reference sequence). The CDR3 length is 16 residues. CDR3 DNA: TGTGCCAGCAGTTCAACTTTCCGGGGACCGAAAAACATTCAGTACTTC. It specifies CASSSTFRGPKNIQYF.

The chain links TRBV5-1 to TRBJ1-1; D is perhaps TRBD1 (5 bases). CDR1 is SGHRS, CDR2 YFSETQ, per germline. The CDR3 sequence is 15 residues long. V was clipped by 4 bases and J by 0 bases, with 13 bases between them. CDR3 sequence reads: CASSPVDSLNTEAFF. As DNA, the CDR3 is TGCGCCAGCAGCCCGGTAGACAGCCTGAACACTGAAGCTTTCTTT.

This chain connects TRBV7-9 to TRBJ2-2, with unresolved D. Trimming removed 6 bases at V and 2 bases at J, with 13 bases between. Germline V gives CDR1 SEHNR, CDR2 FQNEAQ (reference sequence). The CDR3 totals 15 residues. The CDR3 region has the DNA TGTGCCAGCAGGCGAAGGGCGGTAAACACCGGGGAGCTGTTTTTT. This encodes CASRRRAVNTGELFF.

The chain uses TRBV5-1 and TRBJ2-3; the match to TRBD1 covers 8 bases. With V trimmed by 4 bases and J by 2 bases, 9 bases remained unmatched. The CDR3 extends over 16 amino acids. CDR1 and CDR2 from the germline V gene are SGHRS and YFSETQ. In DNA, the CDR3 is TGCGCCAGCAGCCCGACGCGGGACAGGTTCACAGATACGCAGTATTTT. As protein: CASSPTRDRFTDTQYF.

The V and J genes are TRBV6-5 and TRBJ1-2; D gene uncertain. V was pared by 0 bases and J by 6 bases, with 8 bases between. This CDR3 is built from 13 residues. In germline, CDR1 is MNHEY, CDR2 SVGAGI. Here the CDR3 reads CASSYSNLDGYTF. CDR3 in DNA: TGTGCCAGCAGTTACTCCAACTTGGATGGCTACACCTTC.

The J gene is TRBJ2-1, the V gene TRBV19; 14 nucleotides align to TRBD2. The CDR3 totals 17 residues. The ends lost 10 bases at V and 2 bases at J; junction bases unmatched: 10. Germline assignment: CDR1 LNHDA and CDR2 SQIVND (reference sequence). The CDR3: CATSTGTSGGTYNEQFF. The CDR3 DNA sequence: TGTGCCACTTCGACCGGGACTAGCGGGGGCACCTACAATGAGCAGTTCTTC.

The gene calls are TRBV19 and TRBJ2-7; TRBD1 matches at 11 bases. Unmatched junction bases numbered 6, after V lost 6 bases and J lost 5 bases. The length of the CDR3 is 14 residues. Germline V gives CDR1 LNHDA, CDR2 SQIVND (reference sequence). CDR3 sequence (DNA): TGTGCCAGTAGGGACAGGGGGCCTTTCCACGAGCAGTACTTC. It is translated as CASRDRGPFHEQYF.

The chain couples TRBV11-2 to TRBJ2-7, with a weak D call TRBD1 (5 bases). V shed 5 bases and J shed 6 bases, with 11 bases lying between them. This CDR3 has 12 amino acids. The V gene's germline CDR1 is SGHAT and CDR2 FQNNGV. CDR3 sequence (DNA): TGTGCCAGCAGCCCAGGGCAACCCGAGCAGTACTTC. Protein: CASSPGQPEQYF.

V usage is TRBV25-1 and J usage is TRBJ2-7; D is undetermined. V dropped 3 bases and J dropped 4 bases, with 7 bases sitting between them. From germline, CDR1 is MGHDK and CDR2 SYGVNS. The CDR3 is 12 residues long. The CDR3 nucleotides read TGTGCCAGCAGTGATAGGTTTTACGAGCAGTACTTC. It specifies CASSDRFYEQYF.

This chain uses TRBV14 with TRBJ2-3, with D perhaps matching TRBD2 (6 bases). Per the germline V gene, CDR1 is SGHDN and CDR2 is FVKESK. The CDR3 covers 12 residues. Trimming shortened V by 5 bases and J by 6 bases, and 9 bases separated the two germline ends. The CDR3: CASSTRGDTQYF. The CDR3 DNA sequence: TGTGCCAGCAGCACACGGGGGGATACGCAGTATTTT. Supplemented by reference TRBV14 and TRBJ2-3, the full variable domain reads EAGVTQFPSHSVIEKGQTVTLRCDPISGHDNLYWYRRVMGKEIKFLLHFVKESKQDESGMPNNRFLAERTGGTYSTLKVQPAELEDSGVYFCASSTRGDTQYFGPGTRLTVL.

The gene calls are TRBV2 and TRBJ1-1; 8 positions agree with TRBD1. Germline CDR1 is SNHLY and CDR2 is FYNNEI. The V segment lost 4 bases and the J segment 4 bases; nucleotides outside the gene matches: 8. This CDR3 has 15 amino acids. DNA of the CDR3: TGTGCCAGCAGTGTCTTTGGGACAGGTGCCACTGAAGCTTTCTTT. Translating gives CASSVFGTGATEAFF.

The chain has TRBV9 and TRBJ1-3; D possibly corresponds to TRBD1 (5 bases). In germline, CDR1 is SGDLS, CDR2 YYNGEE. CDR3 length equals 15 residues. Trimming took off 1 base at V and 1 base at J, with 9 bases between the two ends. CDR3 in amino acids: CASSVSGVSGNTIYF. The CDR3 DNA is TGTGCCAGCAGCGTATCGGGGGTGTCTGGAAACACCATATATTTT.

The CDR3 DNA reads as TGTGCCAGCAGCAGGACCCGAACCTACGAGCAGTACTTC. Its protein product is CASSRTRTYEQYF. The chain joins TRBV7-2 to TRBJ2-7; D gene uncertain. V shed 5 bases and J shed 2 bases, with 10 bases lying between them. CDR3 length: 13 amino acids. The germline gives CDR1 SGHTA, CDR2 FQGNSA. Full variable domain (remainder filled in from reference TRBV7-2 and TRBJ2-7): GAGVSQSPSNKVTEKGKDVELRCDPISGHTALYWYRQSLGQGLEFLIYFQGNSAPDKSGLPSDRFSAERTGGSVSTLTIQRTQQEDSAVYLCASSRTRTYEQYFGPGTRLTVT.

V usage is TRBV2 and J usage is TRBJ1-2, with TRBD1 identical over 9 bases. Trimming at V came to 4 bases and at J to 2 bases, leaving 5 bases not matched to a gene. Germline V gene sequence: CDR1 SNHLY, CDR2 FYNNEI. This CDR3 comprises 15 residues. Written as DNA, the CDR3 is TGTGCCAGCAGTGGCTCCGGGACAGGGAACTATGGCTACACCTTC. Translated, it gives CASSGSGTGNYGYTF.

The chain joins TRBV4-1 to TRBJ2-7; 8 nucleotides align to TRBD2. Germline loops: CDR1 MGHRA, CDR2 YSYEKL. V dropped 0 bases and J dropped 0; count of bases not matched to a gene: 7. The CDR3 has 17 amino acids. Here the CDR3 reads CASSQEFVAGSSYEQYF. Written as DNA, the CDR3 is TGCGCCAGCAGCCAAGAGTTCGTAGCGGGGTCCTCCTACGAGCAGTACTTC.